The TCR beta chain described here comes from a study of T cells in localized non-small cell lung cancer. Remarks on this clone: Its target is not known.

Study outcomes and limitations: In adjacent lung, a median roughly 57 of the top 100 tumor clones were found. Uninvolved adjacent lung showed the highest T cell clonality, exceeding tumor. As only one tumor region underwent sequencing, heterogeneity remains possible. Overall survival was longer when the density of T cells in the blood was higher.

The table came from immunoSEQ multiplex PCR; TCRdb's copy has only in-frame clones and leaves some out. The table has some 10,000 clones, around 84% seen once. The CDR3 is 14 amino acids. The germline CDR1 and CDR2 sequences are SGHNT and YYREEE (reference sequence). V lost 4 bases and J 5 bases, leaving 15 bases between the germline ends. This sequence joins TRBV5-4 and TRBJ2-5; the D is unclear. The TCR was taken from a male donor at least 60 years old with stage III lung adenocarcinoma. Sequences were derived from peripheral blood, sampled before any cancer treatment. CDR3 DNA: TGTGCCAGCAGCCCGGGCCAGGCCAGGGAGACCCAGTACTTC. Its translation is CASSPGQARETQYF.